The sample holds a few counts of the clone carrying this T cell receptor beta chain. Its cognate antigen is unknown. Clones were sequenced by immunoSEQ multiplex PCR, and TCRdb holds only the in-frame ones, with some missing. The repertoire holds some 84,000 clones, with 70% to 90% as singletons. These data belong to a study of T cell responses to AZD1222 COVID-19 vaccine. Study-level results: No repertoire was sampled before or during the peak T cell response, only after it. Vaccine-related CD4 TCRs covered spike, predominating at 160-218 and 743-854. Regions left unmutated in variants are reportedly the target of nearly half of spike-specific TCRs. Following two doses of AZD1222, Spike-specific TCR breadth and depth rose.

The germline gives CDR1 LNHDA, CDR2 SQIVND (reference sequence). This CDR3 is 14 amino acids long. Trimming took 2 bases from V and 4 from J, leaving 11 bases between them. Source: peripheral blood, taken 28 days after the second AZD1222 dose. This TCR came from an adult who received the AZD1222 COVID-19 vaccine. This chain uses TRBV19 with TRBJ1-2; perhaps TRBD1 as D (6 bases). The CDR3 region is CASSIYREIYGYTF. The CDR3 DNA sequence: TGTGCCAGTAGTATATACAGGGAGATCTATGGCTACACCTTC.